This T cell receptor (beta chain) was sequenced in a study of response to subunit inactivated influenza vaccine listed by TCRdb under 2018. At the level of the whole study: The study used deep quantitative T cell receptor repertoire profiling to track responses to a trivalent subunit inactivated influenza vaccine. What the authors observed across the whole study: The authors proposed that each seasonal influenza vaccination may bring in only a limited number of new T cells.

Libraries were constructed by RT-PCR. TCRdb names Illumina HiSeq 2500 as the instrument used. TCRdb trimmed public reads at Q25 via fastp, called clones via MiXCR and kept in-frame beta chains. Rows with a matching CDR3 protein are joined into one entry that keeps the most common DNA and genes. In this sample the table shows more than 450,000 distinct CDR3 sequences, approximately 12% of which occur a single time. Roughly a tenth of the sample belongs to the ten largest clones. Concerning this clonotype: Its antigen is still unknown. Base qualities are not provided; no much larger clone lies one nucleotide away.

The CDR3 measures 16 amino acids from cysteine to phenylalanine. CDR3 DNA only is kept here, 48 bases in frame from base 1. Cut back by 0 bases and 0 bases, the V and J ends lie 12 bases apart. The CDR1 and CDR2 encoded by the germline V gene are MNHEY and SVGEGT. The chain couples TRBV6-2 or TRBV6-3 to TRBJ2-7, with the identity of the D gene unclear. The TCR sequence derives from a man aged 50 to 60 who received an inactivated influenza vaccine. Donor details come from another sample of the same person, matched by shared clones. Sample: PBMCs from blood, taken on the day of vaccination. This receptor has the CDR3 CASSYSSPLISYEQYF. The nucleotide sequence reads TGTGCCAGCAGTTACTCGAGTCCGCTGATCTCCTACGAGCAGTACTTC.